One T cell receptor beta chain is described in this entry. Time point noted: blood 4 weeks post-SBRT, at nephrectomy. The treatment is: 15 Gy SBRT to primary tumor, nephrectomy 4 weeks later. Measured with immunoSEQ multiplex PCR; TCRdb has only the in-frame clones, and not every one. The sample has 130,000 to 150,000 clones, 65% to 90% seen once. Trimming removed 4 bases from V and 2 bases from J; junction bases left unmatched: 6. The CDR3 covers 14 residues. Germline CDR1 reads SGDLS; CDR2 reads YYNGEE. The data originate from a study of radiation and T cells in renal cell carcinoma. The sequence derives from a woman between 45 and 60 years old with renal cell carcinoma. The chain joins TRBV9 to TRBJ2-7; 7 nucleotides match TRBD1. Material: blood, obtained from a patient whose treatment included radiotherapy and nephrectomy. The CDR3 DNA reads TGTGCCAGCAGCCACCGGGACAGACCCTACGAGCAGTACTTC. Translation gives CASSHRDRPYEQYF.